Below are 19 T cell receptor beta chains sequenced from a single sample in a study of blood T cell repertoires in COVID-19. Some clones are missing from TCRdb's copy, which holds only in-frame ones; the method was immunoSEQ multiplex PCR. The table records some 120,000 clones, about 85% of them present only once. Sequenced: peripheral blood. Receptors were obtained from a man in his forties with acute or convalescent COVID-19.

The V and J genes are TRBV21-1 and TRBJ2-5; the table gives TRBD1 as D, unverified against the DNA. TRBV21-1 is a pseudogene. The CDR3 extends over 18 amino acids. CDR3 coding DNA: TGTGCCAGCAGCAAAGTCCTTGTTAGACAGGAACACCCGTGGACCCAGTACTTC. Translation: CASSKVLVRQEHPWTQYF.

The chain joins TRBV2 to TRBJ1-5, with D maybe TRBD1 (6 bases). CDR1 is SNHLY, CDR2 FYNNEI, per germline. Between the trimmed V and J ends, which lost 4 bases and 4 bases, there was a span of 11 bases. The CDR3 loop spans 14 amino acids. The CDR3 spells CASSGETGNQPQHF. CDR3 DNA sequence: TGTGCCAGCAGTGGCGAAACAGGGAATCAGCCCCAGCATTTT.

The genes are TRBV15 and TRBJ1-2, with D possibly TRBD1 on 6 matching bases. Germline values: CDR1 LNHNV, CDR2 YYDKDF (reference sequence). The CDR3 extends over 13 amino acids. The ends were cut back, 0 bases at V and 5 bases at J, with 7 bases in the middle. This CDR3 is CATSRDQGYGYTF. In nucleotides, the CDR3 is TGTGCCACCAGCAGAGATCAGGGGTATGGCTACACCTTC.

This clone has more than one count but fewer than ten. The chain is built from TRBV5-1 and TRBJ1-1; 10 positions match TRBD1. Germline CDR1 and CDR2: SGHRS and YFSETQ. The CDR3 is 14 residues long. J was trimmed by 1 base and V by 7 bases; bases with no gene match: 4. CDR3 coding DNA: TGCGCCAGCTCCAGGGACAGGGGGAACACTGAAGCTTTCTTT. Translated: CASSRDRGNTEAFF. The full variable domain, rest sourced from reference TRBV5-1 and TRBJ1-1, is KAGVTQTPRYLIKTRGQQVTLSCSPISGHRSVSWYQQTPGQGLQFLFEYFSETQRNKGNFPGRFSGRQFSNSRSEMNVSTLELGDSALYLCASSRDRGNTEAFFGQGTRLTVV.

The rearrangement joins TRBV2 to TRBJ1-1; the D gene is possibly TRBD1 (6 bases). The CDR3 loop spans 14 amino acids. V dropped 7 bases and J dropped 0 bases, with 12 bases sitting between them. Germline lookup yields CDR1 SNHLY and CDR2 FYNNEI. CDR3 protein: CASTRTDLNTEAFF. The CDR3 bases are TGTGCCAGCACTAGGACAGACTTGAACACTGAAGCTTTCTTT.

The gene calls are TRBV18 and TRBJ1-6, with TRBD1 identical over 10 bases. CDR3 length: 15 amino acids. Trimming took 0 bases from V and 9 from J; bases not matched to a gene: 2. The germline CDR1 and CDR2 sequences are KGHSH and LQKENI. The chain's CDR3 is CASSPPGTGVSPLHF. CDR3 sequence (DNA): TGTGCCAGCTCACCACCCGGGACAGGGGTTTCACCCCTCCACTTT.

The chain recombines TRBV28 with TRBJ2-1; 9 nucleotides align to TRBD2. J lost 7 bases, V lost 3 bases, and 10 bases had no gene match. CDR3 length equals 16 residues. Germline CDR1 reads MDHEN; CDR2 reads SYDVKM. The CDR3: CASSLVGGRASNEQFF. The CDR3 DNA sequence: TGTGCCAGCAGTTTGGTAGGCGGGAGGGCGAGTAATGAGCAGTTCTTC.

The gene calls are TRBV4-1 and TRBJ2-1; a possible D gene is TRBD2 (5 bases). This CDR3 spans 15 amino acids. With 3 bases removed from V and 6 bases from J, the gap between germline ends came to 15 bases. Germline-derived CDR1 and CDR2 are MGHRA and YSYEKL. The CDR3: CASSQDPGLLNEQFF. The DNA for the CDR3 is TGCGCCAGCAGCCAGGACCCCGGACTCCTCAATGAGCAGTTCTTC.

This chain joins TRBV6-2 or TRBV6-3 and TRBJ2-7, with D hard to call. Germline loops: CDR1 MNHEY, CDR2 SVGEGT. V was pared by 4 bases and J by 4 bases, with 5 bases between. There are 11 residues in the CDR3. CDR3 amino acids: CASSSVYEQYF. The CDR3 bases are TGTGCCAGCAGTTCGGTTTACGAGCAGTACTTC.

The chain employs TRBV6-1 and TRBJ2-1, with D unclear. Germline CDR1 and CDR2: MNHNS and SASEGT. CDR3 length equals 15 residues. Trimming shortened V by 1 base and J by 0 bases, and 7 bases separated the two germline ends. CDR3 nucleotides: TGTGCCAGCAGTGAAGACCCCAGCTCCTACAATGAGCAGTTCTTC. Its protein product is CASSEDPSSYNEQFF.

The DNA for the CDR3 is TGTGCCAGCAGCCAAGCTCGTTCTAGCGGAAGCACAGATACGCAGTATTTT. The encoded protein is CASSQARSSGSTDTQYF. This sequence joins TRBV3-1 (or the pseudogene TRBV3-2) and TRBJ2-3; 7 nucleotides match TRBD2. Trimming cost V 1 base and J 0 bases; bases outside gene matches: 7. The CDR3 is 17 residues long. Germline assignment: CDR1 LGHDT and CDR2 YNNKEL (reference sequence).

V usage is TRBV6-1 and J usage is TRBJ2-7; D uncertain. The CDR3 covers 14 residues. V was shortened by 0 bases and J by 5 bases, with 11 bases between the two germline ends. CDR1 and CDR2 (germline): MNHNS, SASEGT. CDR3 coding DNA: TGTGCCAGCAGTGAAGCTGGGCAGTGGCACGAGCAGTACTTC. Protein: CASSEAGQWHEQYF.

V and J are TRBV5-1 and TRBJ2-2, with D possibly TRBD2 on 5 matching bases. The CDR3 extends over 15 amino acids. Trimming removed 2 bases from V and 3 bases from J, with 11 bases in between. Germline V gives CDR1 SGHRS, CDR2 YFSETQ. Here the CDR3 DNA reads TGCGCCAGCAGCTTCACCCGGGATTACACCGGGGAGCTGTTTTTT. Translating gives CASSFTRDYTGELFF.

The rearrangement links TRBV2 to TRBJ1-5, with no clear D. Germline loops: CDR1 SNHLY, CDR2 FYNNEI. The CDR3 loop spans 15 amino acids. Trimming pared 0 bases from V and 9 bases from J, leaving 15 bases between. The CDR3 DNA reads as TGTGCCAGCAGTGAAGCGCGGGCGTTCGGATGGCCCCAGCATTTT. Amino acids: CASSEARAFGWPQHF.

This chain links TRBV5-1 with TRBJ1-6; D is undetermined. V lost 4 bases and J 6 bases, leaving 14 bases between the germline ends. Germline assignment: CDR1 SGHRS and CDR2 YFSETQ. There are 15 residues in the CDR3. The CDR3 nucleotides read TGCGCCAGCAGCCGGGATGGGCAGAGTAATTCACCCCTCCACTTT. Translated, it gives CASSRDGQSNSPLHF.

The chain is built from TRBV6-5 and TRBJ1-6; D call uncertain. The V gene's germline CDR1 is MNHEY and CDR2 SVGAGI. The V end lost 7 bases, the J end lost 5 bases, and 9 bases lay between the germline ends. This CDR3 is built from 13 residues. CDR3 residues: CASIGGNNSPLHF. The CDR3 nucleotides are TGTGCCAGCATTGGCGGGAATAATTCACCCCTCCACTTT.

This clone was seen just once. CDR3 region: CASRPGTSGSYNEQFF. The CDR3 DNA follows: TGTGCCAGCAGACCGGGAACTAGCGGATCCTACAATGAGCAGTTCTTC. The chain recombines TRBV27 with TRBJ2-1, with TRBD2 matching over 8 bases. The CDR3 contains 16 residues. Germline CDR1 is MNHEY and CDR2 is SMNVEV (reference sequence). V lost 6 bases to trimming and J lost 1 base; unmatched junction nucleotides: 8.

The rearrangement links TRBV3-1 (or the pseudogene TRBV3-2) to TRBJ2-5, with D perhaps matching TRBD2 (6 bases). V lost 5 bases, J lost 5 bases, and 12 bases lay in between. The CDR3 totals 13 residues. Germline V gene data show CDR1 as LGHDT and CDR2 as YNNKEL (reference sequence). CDR3 region: CASSTTRWETQYF. The DNA of the CDR3 is TGTGCCAGCAGCACGACTAGATGGGAGACCCAGTACTTC.

V and J are TRBV18 and TRBJ2-5, with D possibly matching TRBD2 (5 bases). Germline V gene data show CDR1 as KGHSH and CDR2 as LQKENI. V shed 3 bases and J shed 7 bases, with 24 bases lying between them. CDR3 length equals 17 residues. The CDR3 nucleotides are TGTGCCAGCTCACCGGGCCAAATACGGAGTCTAAGCGGGACCCAGTACTTC. Translating gives CASSPGQIRSLSGTQYF.